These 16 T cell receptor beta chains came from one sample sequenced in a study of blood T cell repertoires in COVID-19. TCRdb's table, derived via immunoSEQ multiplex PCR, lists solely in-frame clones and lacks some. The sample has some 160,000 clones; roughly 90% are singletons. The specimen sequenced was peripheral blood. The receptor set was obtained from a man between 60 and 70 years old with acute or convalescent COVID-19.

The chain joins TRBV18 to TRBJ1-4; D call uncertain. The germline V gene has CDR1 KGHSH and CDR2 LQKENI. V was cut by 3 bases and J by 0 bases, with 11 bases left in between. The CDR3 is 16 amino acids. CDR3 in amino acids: CASSPGAAATNEKLFF. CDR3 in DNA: TGTGCCAGCTCACCCGGTGCTGCGGCAACTAATGAAAAACTGTTTTTT.

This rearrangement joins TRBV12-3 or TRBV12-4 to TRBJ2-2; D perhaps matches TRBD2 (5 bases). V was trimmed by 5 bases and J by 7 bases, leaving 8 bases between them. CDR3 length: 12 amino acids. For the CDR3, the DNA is TGTGCCAGCAGTCCCCGGGACGGGGAGCTGTTTTTT. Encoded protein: CASSPRDGELFF.

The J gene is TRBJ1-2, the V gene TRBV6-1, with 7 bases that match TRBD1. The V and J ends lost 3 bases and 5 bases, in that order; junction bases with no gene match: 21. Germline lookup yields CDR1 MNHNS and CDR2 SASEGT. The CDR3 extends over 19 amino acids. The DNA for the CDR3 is TGTGCCAGCAGTGACCCCCCCCGGGACAGTCAGCTTACTAGGTATGGCTACACCTTC. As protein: CASSDPPRDSQLTRYGYTF.

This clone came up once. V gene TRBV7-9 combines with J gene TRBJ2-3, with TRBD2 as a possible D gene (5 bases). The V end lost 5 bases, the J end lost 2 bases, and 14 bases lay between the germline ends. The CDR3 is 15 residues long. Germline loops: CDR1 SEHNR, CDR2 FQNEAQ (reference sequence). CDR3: CASSPSGAYTDTQYF. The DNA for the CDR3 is TGTGCCAGCAGCCCAAGCGGCGCCTACACAGATACGCAGTATTTT.

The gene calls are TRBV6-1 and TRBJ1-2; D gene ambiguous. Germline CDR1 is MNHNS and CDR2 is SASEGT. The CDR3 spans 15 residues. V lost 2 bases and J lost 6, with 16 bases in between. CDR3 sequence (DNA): TGTGCCAGCAGTGAAAGGATGGCAGGCAAGGATGGCTACACCTTC. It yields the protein CASSERMAGKDGYTF.

The CDR3 is CASSQDVRTSGGPGNEQFF. CDR3 sequence (DNA): TGTGCCAGCAGCCAAGATGTCAGGACTAGCGGGGGCCCAGGCAATGAGCAGTTCTTC. The chain combines TRBV3-1 (or the pseudogene TRBV3-2) with TRBJ2-1, with 13 bases identical to TRBD2. The CDR3 loop spans 19 amino acids. From germline, CDR1 is LGHDT and CDR2 YNNKEL (reference sequence). The V gene end was trimmed by 0 bases and the J gene end by 6 bases; junction bases not matched to a gene: 11.

CDR3: CASTLRPGQGKEQFF. For the CDR3, the DNA is TGTGCCAGCACTCTGAGACCGGGACAGGGCAAAGAGCAGTTCTTC. The J gene is TRBJ2-1, the V gene TRBV3-1 (or the pseudogene TRBV3-2); 9 bases map to TRBD1. Germline loops: CDR1 LGHDT, CDR2 YNNKEL (reference sequence). Trimming at V came to 7 bases and at J to 10 bases, leaving 14 bases not matched to a gene. The length of the CDR3 is 15 residues.

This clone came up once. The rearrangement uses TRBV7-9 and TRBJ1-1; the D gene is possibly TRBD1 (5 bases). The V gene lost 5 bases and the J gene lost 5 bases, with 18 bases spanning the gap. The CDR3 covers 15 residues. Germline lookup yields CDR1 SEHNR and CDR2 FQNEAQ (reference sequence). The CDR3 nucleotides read TGTGCCAGCAGCCCCGACAGTGAACCAGGGACTGAAGCTTTCTTT. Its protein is CASSPDSEPGTEAFF. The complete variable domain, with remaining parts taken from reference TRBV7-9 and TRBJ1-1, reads DTGVSQNPRHKITKRGQNVTFRCDPISEHNRLYWYRQTLGQGPEFLTYFQNEAQLEKSRLLSDRFSAERPKGSFSTLEIQRTEQGDSAMYLCASSPDSEPGTEAFFGQGTRLTVV.

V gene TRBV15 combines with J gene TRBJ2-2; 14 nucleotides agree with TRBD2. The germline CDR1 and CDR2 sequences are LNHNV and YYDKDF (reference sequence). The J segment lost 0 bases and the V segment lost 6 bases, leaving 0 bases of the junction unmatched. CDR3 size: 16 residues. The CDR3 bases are TGTGCCACCAGGGGACTAGCGGGGGCGAACACCGGGGAGCTGTTTTTT. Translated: CATRGLAGANTGELFF. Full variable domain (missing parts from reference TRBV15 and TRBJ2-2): DAMVIQNPRYQVTQFGKPVTLSCSQTLNHNVMYWYQQKSSQAPKLLFHYYDKDFNNEADTPDNFQSRRPNTSFCFLDIRSPGLGDTAMYLCATRGLAGANTGELFFGEGSRLTVL.

The CDR3 DNA is TGTGCCAGTAGTCTCCGGGACAGGGGCCCAGATACGCAGTATTTT. Its translation: CASSLRDRGPDTQYF. The rearrangement links TRBV19 to TRBJ2-3, with TRBD1 matching over 10 bases. There are 15 residues in the CDR3. Trimming took 5 bases from V and 4 from J; bases not matched to a gene: 6. Per the germline V gene, CDR1 is LNHDA and CDR2 is SQIVND (reference sequence).

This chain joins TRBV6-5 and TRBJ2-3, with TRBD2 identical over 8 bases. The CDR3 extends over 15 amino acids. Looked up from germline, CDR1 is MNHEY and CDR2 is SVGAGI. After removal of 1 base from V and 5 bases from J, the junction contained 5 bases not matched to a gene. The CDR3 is CASSYLSGGGDTQYF. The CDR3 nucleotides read TGTGCCAGCAGTTACTTAAGCGGGGGAGGAGATACGCAGTATTTT.

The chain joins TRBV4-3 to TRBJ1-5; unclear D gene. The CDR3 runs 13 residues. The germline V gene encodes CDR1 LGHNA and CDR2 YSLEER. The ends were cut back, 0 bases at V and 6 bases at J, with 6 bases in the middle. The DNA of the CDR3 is TGCGCCAGCAGCCAAGATTCGGGTCAGCCCCAGCATTTT. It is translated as CASSQDSGQPQHF.

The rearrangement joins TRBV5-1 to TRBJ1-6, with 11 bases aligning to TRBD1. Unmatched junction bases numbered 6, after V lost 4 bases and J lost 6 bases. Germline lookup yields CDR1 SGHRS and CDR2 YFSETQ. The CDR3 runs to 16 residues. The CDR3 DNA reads TGCGCCAGCAGCACGTCCGGGACAGGGGGTAATTCACCCCTCCACTTT. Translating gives CASSTSGTGGNSPLHF.

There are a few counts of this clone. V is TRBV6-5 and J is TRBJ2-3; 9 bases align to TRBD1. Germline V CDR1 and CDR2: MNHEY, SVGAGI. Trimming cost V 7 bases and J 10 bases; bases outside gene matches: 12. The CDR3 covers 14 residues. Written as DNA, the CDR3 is TGTGCCAGCACTACAGCACAGGGGGCGCAAGCGCAGTATTTT. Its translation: CASTTAQGAQAQYF.

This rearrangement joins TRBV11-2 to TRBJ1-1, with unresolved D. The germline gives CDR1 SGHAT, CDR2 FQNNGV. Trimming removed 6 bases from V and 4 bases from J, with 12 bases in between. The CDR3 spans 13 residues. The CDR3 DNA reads TGTGCCAGCAGTCTTGACATATCCACTGAAGCTTTCTTT. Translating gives CASSLDISTEAFF.

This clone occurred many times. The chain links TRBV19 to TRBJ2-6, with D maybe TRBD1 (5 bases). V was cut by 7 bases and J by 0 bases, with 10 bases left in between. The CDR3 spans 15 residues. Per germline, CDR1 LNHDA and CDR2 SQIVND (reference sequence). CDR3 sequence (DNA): TGTGCCAGTAAAAATACAGGCTCTGGGGCCAACGTCCTGACTTTC. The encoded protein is CASKNTGSGANVLTF.